This T cell receptor (beta chain) is drawn from a study of response to subunit inactivated influenza vaccine. Study outcomes and limitations: It was the authors' suggestion that each seasonal influenza vaccination recruits few new T cells.

From the RT-PCR reads, TCRdb called clonotypes with MiXCR, one entry per CDR3 protein. The sample comprises around 580,000 distinct CDR3 sequences, about 15% of which are singletons, and over 8.5% rests with the top ten. This CDR3 is 15 amino acids long. V was pared by 3 bases and J by 4 bases, with 3 bases of the junction left unmatched. Germline CDR1 KGHSH, CDR2 LQKENI. In the case of this clonotype: The antigen is not known.

The chain joins TRBV18 to TRBJ2-3, with TRBD2 matching over 11 bases. This clonotype was sampled from a middle-aged man who received an inactivated influenza vaccine. This specimen consisted of PBMCs from blood, obtained approximately 13 days after vaccination. The CDR3 loop reads CASSPTSGSSDTQYF. DNA for the CDR3: TGTGCCAGCTCACCCACTAGCGGGAGCTCAGATACGCAGTATTTT.